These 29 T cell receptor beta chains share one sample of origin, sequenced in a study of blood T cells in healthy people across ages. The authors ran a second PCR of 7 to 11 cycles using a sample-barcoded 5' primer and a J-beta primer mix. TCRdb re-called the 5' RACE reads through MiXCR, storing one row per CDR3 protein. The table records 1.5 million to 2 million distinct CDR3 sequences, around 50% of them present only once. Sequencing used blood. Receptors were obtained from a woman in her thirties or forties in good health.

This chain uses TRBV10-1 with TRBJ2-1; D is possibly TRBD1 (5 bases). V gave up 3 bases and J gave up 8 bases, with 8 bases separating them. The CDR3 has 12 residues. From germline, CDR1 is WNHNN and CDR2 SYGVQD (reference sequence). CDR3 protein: CASSEKGYEQFF. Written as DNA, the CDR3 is TGCGCCAGCAGTGAAAAGGGGTATGAGCAGTTCTTC.

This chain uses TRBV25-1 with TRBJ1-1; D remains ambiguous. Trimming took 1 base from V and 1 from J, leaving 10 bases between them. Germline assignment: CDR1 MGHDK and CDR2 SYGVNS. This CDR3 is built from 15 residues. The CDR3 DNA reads TGTGCCAGCAGTGAATCCAAGACGGGGAACACTGAAGCTTTCTTT. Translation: CASSESKTGNTEAFF.

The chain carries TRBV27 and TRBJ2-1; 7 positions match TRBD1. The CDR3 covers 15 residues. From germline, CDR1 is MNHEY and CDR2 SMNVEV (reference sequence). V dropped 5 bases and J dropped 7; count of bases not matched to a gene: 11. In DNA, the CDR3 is TGTGCCAGCAGTACGCGACAGGGCCGGGGTAATGAGCAGTTCTTC. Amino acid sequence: CASSTRQGRGNEQFF.

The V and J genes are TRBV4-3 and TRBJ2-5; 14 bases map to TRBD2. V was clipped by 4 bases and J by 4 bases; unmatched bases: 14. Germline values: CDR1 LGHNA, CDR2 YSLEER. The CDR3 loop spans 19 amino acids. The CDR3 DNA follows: TGCGCCAGCAGCCCGCTCCGACTAGCGGGGGGGCCAGGTAGAGAGACCCAGTACTTC. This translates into CASSPLRLAGGPGRETQYF.

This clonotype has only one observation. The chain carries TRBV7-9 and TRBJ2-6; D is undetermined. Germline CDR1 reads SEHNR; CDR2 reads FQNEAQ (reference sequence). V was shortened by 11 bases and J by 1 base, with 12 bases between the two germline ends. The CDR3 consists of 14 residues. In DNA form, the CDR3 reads TGTGCCCCTTTATCGTTGTCTGGGGCCAACGTCCTGACTTTC. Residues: CAPLSLSGANVLTF.

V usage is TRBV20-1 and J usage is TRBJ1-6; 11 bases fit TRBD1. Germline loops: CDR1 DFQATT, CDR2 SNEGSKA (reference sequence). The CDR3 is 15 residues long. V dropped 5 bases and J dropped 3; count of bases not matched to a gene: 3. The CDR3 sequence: CSARDRGNYNSPLHF. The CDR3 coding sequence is TGCAGTGCTCGGGACAGGGGGAACTATAATTCACCCCTCCACTTT.

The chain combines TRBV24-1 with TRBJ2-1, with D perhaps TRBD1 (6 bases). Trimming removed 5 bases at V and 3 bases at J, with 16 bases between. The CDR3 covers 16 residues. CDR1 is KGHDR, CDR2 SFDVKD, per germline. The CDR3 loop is CATSGQGLGFYNEQFF. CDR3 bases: TGTGCCACCAGTGGGCAGGGGCTTGGATTCTACAATGAGCAGTTCTTC.

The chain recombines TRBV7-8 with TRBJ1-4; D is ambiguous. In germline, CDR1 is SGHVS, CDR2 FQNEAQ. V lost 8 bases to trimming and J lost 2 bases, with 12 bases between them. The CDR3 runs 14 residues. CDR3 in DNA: TGTGCCAGCTCCCCGACTCACACTAATGAAAAACTGTTTTTT. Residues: CASSPTHTNEKLFF. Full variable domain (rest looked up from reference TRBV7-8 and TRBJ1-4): GAGVSQSPRYKVAKRGQDVALRCDPISGHVSLFWYQQALGQGPEFLTYFQNEAQLDKSGLPSDRFFAERPEGSVSTLKIQRTQQEDSAVYLCASSPTHTNEKLFFGSGTQLSVL.

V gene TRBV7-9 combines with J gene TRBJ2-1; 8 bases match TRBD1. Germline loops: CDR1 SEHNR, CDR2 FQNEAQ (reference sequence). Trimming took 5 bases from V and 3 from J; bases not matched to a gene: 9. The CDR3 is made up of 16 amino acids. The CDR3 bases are TGTGCCAGCAGCGTACCCCGGACAGGGAGCTACAATGAGCAGTTCTTC. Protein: CASSVPRTGSYNEQFF.

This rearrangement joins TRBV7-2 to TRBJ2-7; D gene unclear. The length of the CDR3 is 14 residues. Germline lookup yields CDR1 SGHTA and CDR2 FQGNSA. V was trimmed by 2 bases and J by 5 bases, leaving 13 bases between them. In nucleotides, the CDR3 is TGTGCCAGCAGCTTAATGAAAGGTCTCGACGAGCAGTACTTC. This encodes CASSLMKGLDEQYF.

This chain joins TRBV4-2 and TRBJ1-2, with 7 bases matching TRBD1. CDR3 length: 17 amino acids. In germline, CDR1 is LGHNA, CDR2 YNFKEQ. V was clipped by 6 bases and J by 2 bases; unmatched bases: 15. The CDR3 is CASSGEGQIGRNYGYTF. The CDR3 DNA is TGTGCCAGCAGTGGGGAGGGACAGATAGGGAGAAACTATGGCTACACCTTC.

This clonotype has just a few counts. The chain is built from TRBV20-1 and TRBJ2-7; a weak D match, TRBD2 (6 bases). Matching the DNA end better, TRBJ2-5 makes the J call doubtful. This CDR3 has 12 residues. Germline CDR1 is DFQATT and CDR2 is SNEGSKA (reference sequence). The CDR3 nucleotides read TGCAGTGCCCTTAGCGGCGGGGAGACCCAGTACTTC. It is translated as CSALSGGETQYF.

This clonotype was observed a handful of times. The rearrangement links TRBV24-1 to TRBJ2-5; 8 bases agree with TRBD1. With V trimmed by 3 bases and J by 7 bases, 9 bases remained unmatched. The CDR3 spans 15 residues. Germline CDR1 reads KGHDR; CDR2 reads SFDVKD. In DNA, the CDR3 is TGTGCCACCAGTGATCCCCGACAGGGGACGTGGACCCAGTACTTC. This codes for CATSDPRQGTWTQYF.

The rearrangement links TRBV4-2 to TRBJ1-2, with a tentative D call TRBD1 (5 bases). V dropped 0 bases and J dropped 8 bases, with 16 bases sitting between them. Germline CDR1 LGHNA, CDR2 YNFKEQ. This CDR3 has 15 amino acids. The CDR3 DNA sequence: TGTGCCAGCAGCCAAGATTCCAGGGCCCTATACGGCTACACCTTC. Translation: CASSQDSRALYGYTF.

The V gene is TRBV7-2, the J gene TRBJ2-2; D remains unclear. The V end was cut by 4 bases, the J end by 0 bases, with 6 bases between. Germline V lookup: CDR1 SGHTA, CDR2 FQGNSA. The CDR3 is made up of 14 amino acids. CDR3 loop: CASSSPTNTGELFF. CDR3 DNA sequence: TGTGCCAGCAGCTCCCCTACGAACACCGGGGAGCTGTTTTTT.

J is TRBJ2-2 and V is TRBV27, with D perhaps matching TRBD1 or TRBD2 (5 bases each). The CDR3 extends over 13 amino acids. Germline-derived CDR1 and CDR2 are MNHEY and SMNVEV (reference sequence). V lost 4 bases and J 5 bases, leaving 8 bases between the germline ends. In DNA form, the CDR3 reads TGTGCCAGCAGTTATGGGGGAACCGGGGAGCTGTTTTTT. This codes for CASSYGGTGELFF.

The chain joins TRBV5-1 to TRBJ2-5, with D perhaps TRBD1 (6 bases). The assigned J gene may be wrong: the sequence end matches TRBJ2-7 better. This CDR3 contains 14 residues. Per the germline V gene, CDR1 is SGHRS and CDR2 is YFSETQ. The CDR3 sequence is CASSSGQHSYEQYF. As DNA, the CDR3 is TGCGCCAGCAGCTCTGGACAGCACTCCTACGAGCAGTACTTC.

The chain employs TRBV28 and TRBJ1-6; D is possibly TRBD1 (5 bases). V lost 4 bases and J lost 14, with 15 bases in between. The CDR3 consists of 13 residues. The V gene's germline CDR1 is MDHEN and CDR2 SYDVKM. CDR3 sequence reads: CASSWGERWALHF. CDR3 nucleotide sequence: TGTGCCAGCAGTTGGGGGGAGCGATGGGCCCTCCACTTT.

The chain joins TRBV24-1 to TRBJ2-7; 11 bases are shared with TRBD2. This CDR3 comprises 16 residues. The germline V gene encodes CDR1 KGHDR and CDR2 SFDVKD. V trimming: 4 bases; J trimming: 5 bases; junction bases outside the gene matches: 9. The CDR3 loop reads CATSDPTSGTLDEQYF. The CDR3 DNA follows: TGTGCCACCAGTGACCCGACTAGCGGGACCCTCGACGAGCAGTACTTC.

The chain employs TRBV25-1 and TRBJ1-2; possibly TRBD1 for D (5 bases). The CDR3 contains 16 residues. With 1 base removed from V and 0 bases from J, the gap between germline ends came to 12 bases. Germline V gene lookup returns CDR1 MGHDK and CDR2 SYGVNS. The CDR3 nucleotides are TGTGCCAGCAGTGAATGGGGATTGGGGGCTAACTATGGCTACACCTTC. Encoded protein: CASSEWGLGANYGYTF.

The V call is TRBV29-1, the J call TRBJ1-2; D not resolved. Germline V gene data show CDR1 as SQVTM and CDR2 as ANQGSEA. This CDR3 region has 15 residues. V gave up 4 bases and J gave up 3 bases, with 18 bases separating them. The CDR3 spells CSVVSKTRSDYGYTF. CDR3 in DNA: TGCAGCGTTGTTAGTAAAACCCGATCGGACTATGGCTACACCTTC.

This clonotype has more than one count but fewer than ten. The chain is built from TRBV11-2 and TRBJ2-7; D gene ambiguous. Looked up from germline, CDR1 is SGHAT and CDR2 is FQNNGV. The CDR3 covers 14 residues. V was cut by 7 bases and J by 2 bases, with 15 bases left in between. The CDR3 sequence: CASTDLPNPYEQYF. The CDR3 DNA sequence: TGTGCCAGCACCGACCTACCCAATCCCTACGAGCAGTACTTC.

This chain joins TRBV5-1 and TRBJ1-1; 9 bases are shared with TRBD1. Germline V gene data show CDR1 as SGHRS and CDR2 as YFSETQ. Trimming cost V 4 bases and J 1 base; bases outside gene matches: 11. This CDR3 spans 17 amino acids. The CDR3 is CASSPTGQGLPNTEAFF. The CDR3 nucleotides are TGCGCCAGCAGCCCGACGGGACAGGGATTGCCGAACACTGAAGCTTTCTTT.

The CDR3 loop reads CATSDRSGGADEQFF. CDR3 coding DNA: TGTGCCACCAGTGACCGTTCCGGGGGAGCGGATGAGCAGTTCTTC. This chain uses TRBV24-1 with TRBJ2-1; maybe TRBD2 (6 bases). CDR1 is KGHDR, CDR2 SFDVKD, per germline. Trimming cost V 4 bases and J 8 bases, with 17 bases left between them. The CDR3 sequence is 15 residues long.

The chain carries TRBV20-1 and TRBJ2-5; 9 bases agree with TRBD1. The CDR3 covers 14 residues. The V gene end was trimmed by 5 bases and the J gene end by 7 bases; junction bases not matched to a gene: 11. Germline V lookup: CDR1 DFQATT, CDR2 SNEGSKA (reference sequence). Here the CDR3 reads CSAPGTGRQGTQYF. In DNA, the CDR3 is TGCAGTGCTCCGGGGACAGGGAGGCAGGGGACCCAGTACTTC.

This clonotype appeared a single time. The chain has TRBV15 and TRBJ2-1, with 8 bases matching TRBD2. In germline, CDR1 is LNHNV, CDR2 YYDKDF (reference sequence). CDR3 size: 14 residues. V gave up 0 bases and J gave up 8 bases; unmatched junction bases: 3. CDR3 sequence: CATSRDSTSDEQFF. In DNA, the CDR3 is TGTGCCACCAGCAGAGATTCGACTAGCGATGAGCAGTTCTTC.

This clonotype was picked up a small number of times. In DNA form, the CDR3 reads TGTGCCAGCAGCCAAGAAGGTACTGGGCGGGGGTCCCACAATGAGCAGTTCTTC. It yields the protein CASSQEGTGRGSHNEQFF. The V call is TRBV4-2, the J call TRBJ2-1, with 7 nucleotides matching TRBD2. CDR1 and CDR2 (germline): LGHNA, YNFKEQ. J was trimmed by 5 bases and V by 0 bases; bases with no gene match: 13. This CDR3 contains 18 residues.

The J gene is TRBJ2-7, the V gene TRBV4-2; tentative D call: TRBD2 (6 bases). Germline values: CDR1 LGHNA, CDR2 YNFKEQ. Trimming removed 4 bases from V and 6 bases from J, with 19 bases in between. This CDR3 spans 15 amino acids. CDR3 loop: CASSLNAFVRGEQYF. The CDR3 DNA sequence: TGTGCCAGCAGCCTGAACGCATTTGTGCGGGGCGAGCAGTACTTC.

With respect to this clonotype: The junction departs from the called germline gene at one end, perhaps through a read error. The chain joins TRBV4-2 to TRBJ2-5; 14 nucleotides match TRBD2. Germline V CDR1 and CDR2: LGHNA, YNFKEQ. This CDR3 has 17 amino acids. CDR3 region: CASSQAGLAGAEESQYF. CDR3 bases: TGTGCCAGCAGCCAAGCGGGACTAGCGGGGGCCGAAGAGTCCCAGTACTTC.